This T cell receptor (beta chain) came from a study of response to subunit inactivated influenza vaccine. CDR1 is DFQATT and CDR2 is SNEGSKA in the germline V gene (reference sequence). Trimming cost V 3 bases and J 5 bases; bases outside gene matches: 10. The CDR3 totals 15 residues. In TCRdb, the RT-PCR reads were re-called with MiXCR into one record per CDR3 protein. The sample has around 320,000 distinct CDR3 sequences, roughly 20% seen once. This chain links TRBV20-1 with TRBJ1-1; TRBD1 aligns across 9 bases. Sample: PBMCs from blood, taken less than 22 months after vaccination. The sequence came from a man aged 50-75 years who received an inactivated influenza vaccine. CDR3 bases: TGCAGTGCTAGGAACAGGGGGCGTCTTGGAACTGAAGCTTTCTTT. Residues: CSARNRGRLGTEAFF.